Below, one T cell receptor beta chain is given with its context. Antigen unknown. The PCR made use of 60 Vbeta and 13 Jbeta primers. The repertoire was sequenced with immunoSEQ multiplex PCR; TCRdb's copy has only in-frame clones and lacks some. The table records about 180,000 clones, around three quarters of them present only once. These data come from a study of cytomegalovirus exposure and HLA in healthy donors. Study-level findings and limits: The productive fraction for most TCR beta V segments was about 87% or about 30% in an earlier analysis. Most of the CMV-associated TCR beta chains (in a later analysis) appeared to be HLA-restricted.

This sequence originates from a man in his forties in good health and CMV-seronegative. The material sequenced was PBMCs.

CDR3 coding DNA: TGTGCCAGTAGTTCGTTAGGGACAGGGATTGAAAAACTGTTTTTT. The encoded protein is CASSSLGTGIEKLFF. The chain recombines TRBV19 with TRBJ1-4, with 9 bases fitting TRBD1. CDR1 and CDR2 (germline): LNHDA, SQIVND (reference sequence). This CDR3 is 15 amino acids long. V trimming: 5 bases; J trimming: 7 bases; junction bases outside the gene matches: 8.